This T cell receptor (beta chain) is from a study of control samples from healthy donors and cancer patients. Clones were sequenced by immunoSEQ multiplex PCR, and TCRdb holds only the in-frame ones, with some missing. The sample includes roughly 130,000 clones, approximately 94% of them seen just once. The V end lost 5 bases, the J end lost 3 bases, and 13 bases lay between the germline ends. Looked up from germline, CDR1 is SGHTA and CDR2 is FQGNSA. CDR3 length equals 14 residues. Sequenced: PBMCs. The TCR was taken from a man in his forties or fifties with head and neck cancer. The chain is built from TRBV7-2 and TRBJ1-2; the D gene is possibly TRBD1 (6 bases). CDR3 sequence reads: CASSPPYRDYGYTF. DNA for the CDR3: TGTGCCAGCAGCCCCCCCTACAGGGACTATGGCTACACCTTC.